The sequence of this T cell receptor beta chain was determined in a study of T cells in Graves' hyperthyroidism and ophthalmopathy. Amplified regions were TCR beta CDR3 sequences from RNA transcripts. During a first-round RT-PCR of the TCR CDR3, the HTBI primer set was used. TCRdb re-called the multiplex PCR reads with MiXCR, one entry per CDR3 protein. The repertoire has about 520,000 distinct CDR3 sequences, more than 20% of them found once; the top ten carry approximately 26%. This clonotype showed up many times. The sequenced material came from blood. This clonotype was sampled from a man aged 18-30 years with Graves' hyperthyroidism.

The CDR3, as DNA: TGTGCCAGCAGGGCCAAGGGACAGGGTAGAGGTGGCTACACCTTC. This translates into CASRAKGQGRGGYTF. The V gene is TRBV6-1, the J gene TRBJ1-2; 9 bases are shared with TRBD1. CDR1 and CDR2 from the germline V gene are MNHNS and SASEGT. The CDR3 is made up of 15 amino acids. V trimming: 6 bases; J trimming: 7 bases; junction bases outside the gene matches: 12.